A single TCR beta chain is shown here with its context. This sample is part of a study of T cell changes during pregnancy in multiple sclerosis. Germline CDR1 reads SGHVS; CDR2 reads FQNEAQ. Trimming took off 1 base at V and 5 bases at J, with 15 bases between the two ends. The CDR3 totals 16 residues. Data came from immunoSEQ multiplex PCR; TCRdb stores just in-frame clones and leaves some out. The repertoire has some 80,000 clones, 89% of them found once; the top ten carry approximately 0.88%. The sequence came from a female donor in good health, enrolled as a control in a pregnancy study. The chain links TRBV7-8 to TRBJ2-1; tentatively, D is TRBD2 (7 bases). Here the sequenced sample was peripheral blood, taken in the first trimester of pregnancy. The CDR3: CASSLGIGGGHNEQFF. In DNA, the CDR3 is TGTGCCAGCAGCTTAGGTATTGGCGGGGGCCACAATGAGCAGTTCTTC.